This TCR beta chain is from a study of human T cells and chemical hapten exposure. Study outcomes and limitations: Among TCRs, those above 1 in 1000 frequency were unaffected by DPC sensitization.

Ten or more counts support this clonotype. As yet, its antigen is unknown. TCRdb re-analysed the RACE reads in MiXCR, keeping a single row per CDR3 protein. The profile covers 95,000 to 150,000 distinct CDR3 sequences, with roughly 13% appearing a single time and over 0.85% taken by the ten largest. Time point in this sample: patch test 1, 2 weeks after DPC sensitization. Treatment meaning: therapeutic diphenylcyclopropenone sensitization with weekly scalp DPC. The clonotype originates from a young man with alopecia areata. Some clones in this sample may be carry-over from other donors' samples. The material sequenced was whole blood, taken in connection with sensitization to the hapten diphenylcyclopropenone (DPC).

DNA for the CDR3: TGTGCCAGCAGCTTAGCGAGGGCAATAATCGCGAACACTGAAGCTTTCTTT. It encodes CASSLARAIIANTEAFF. The chain combines TRBV7-8 with TRBJ1-1; D not resolved. The CDR3 spans 17 residues. Germline CDR1 is SGHVS and CDR2 is FQNEAQ. V gave up 0 bases and J gave up 1 base, with 15 bases separating them.